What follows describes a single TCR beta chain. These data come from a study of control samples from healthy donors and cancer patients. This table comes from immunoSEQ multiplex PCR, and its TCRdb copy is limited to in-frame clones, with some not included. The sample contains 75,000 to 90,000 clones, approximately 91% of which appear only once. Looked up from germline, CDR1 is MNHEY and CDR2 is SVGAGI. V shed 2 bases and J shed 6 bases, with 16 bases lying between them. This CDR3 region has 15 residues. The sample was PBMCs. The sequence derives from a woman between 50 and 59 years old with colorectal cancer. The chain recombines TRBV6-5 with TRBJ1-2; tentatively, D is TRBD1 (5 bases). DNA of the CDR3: TGTGCCAGCAGTTACGGGGGAACCTCTGGGGATGGCTACACCTTC. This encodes CASSYGGTSGDGYTF.